The clone carrying this TCR beta chain was seen a single time. CDR3 length: 15 amino acids. Trimming took 1 base from V and 8 from J, leaving 15 bases between them. Germline V lookup: CDR1 SGHVS, CDR2 FQNEAQ. This entry comes from a study of control samples from healthy donors and cancer patients. The table came from immunoSEQ multiplex PCR; TCRdb's copy has only in-frame clones and leaves some out. The sample lists approximately 170,000 clones; 80% to 95% were seen once. The rearrangement links TRBV7-8 to TRBJ2-4; the D gene is possibly TRBD2 (6 bases). The TCR was taken from a woman under 40 in good health. Sample: blood. The CDR3 DNA reads as TGTGCCAGCAGCTTAGGGCGGCAGGGAGGTGACATTCAGTACTTC. Protein product: CASSLGRQGGDIQYF.